This T cell receptor beta chain was identified during a study of blood T cell repertoires in COVID-19. CDR3 size: 13 residues. With 7 bases clipped from V and 6 bases from J, the junction kept 8 bases outside the gene matches. Germline V gene sequence: CDR1 SEHNR, CDR2 FQNEAQ (reference sequence). Libraries were prepared by immunoSEQ multiplex PCR; TCRdb keeps only in-frame clonotypes and omits some of them. This table has approximately 150,000 clones, roughly 85% appearing once. This receptor was obtained from a woman between 50 and 59 years old with COVID-19, enrolled during active disease. The chain uses TRBV7-9 and TRBJ1-2; TRBD1 agrees at 7 bases. The sequenced material came from peripheral blood. CDR3 protein: CASTRTGDHGYTF. The CDR3, as DNA: TGTGCCAGCACCAGAACAGGGGATCATGGCTACACCTTC.